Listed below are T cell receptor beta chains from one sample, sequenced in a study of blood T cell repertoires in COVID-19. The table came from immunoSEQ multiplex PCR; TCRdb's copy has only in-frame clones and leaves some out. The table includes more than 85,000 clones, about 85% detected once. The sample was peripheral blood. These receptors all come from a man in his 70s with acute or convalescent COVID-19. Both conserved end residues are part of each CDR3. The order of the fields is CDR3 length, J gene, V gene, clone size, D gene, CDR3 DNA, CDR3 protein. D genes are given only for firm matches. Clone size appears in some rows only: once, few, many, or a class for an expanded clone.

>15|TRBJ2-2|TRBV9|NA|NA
TGTGCCAGCAGCGTCCTGGACTCGAACACCGGGGAGCTGTTTTTT
CASSVLDSNTGELFF
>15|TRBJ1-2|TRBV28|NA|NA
TGTGCCAGCAGGTATAGCGGGGCAGTCAGGTATGGCTACACCTTC
CASRYSGAVRYGYTF
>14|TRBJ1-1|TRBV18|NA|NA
TGTGCCAGCTCACCAGTGGGAGGAAACACTGAAGCTTTCTTT
CASSPVGGNTEAFF
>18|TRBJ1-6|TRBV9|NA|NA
TGTGCCAGCAGCGTAGAAAGCGCGGGTAGCTCCTATAATTCACCCCTCCACTTT
CASSVESAGSSYNSPLHF
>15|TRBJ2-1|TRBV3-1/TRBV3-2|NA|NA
TGTGCCAGCAGCCAAGTTAGCCACCCCTTCAATGAGCAGTTCTTC
CASSQVSHPFNEQFF
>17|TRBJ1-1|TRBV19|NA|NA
TGTGCCAGTAGTATCCCACCCCAGGGCCCACGGGTCGCTGAAGCTTTCTTT
CASSIPPQGPRVAEAFF
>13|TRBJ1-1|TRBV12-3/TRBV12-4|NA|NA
TGTGCCAGCAGTTTTAAACAGGGTGCTGAAGCTTTCTTT
CASSFKQGAEAFF
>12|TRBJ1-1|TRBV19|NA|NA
TGTGCCAGTAGTATATATAACACTGAAGCTTTCTTT
CASSIYNTEAFF
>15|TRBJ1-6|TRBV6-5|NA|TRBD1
TGTGCCAGCAGTTACTCGGGGACAGGGGATTCACCCCTCCACTTT
CASSYSGTGDSPLHF
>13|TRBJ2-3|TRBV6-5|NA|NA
TGTGCCAGCAGCGGGGGTGCGACAGATACGCAGTATTTT
CASSGGATDTQYF
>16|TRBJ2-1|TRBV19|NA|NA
TGTGCCAGTACCTCCGAAGGGCGGGACGGGTACAATGAGCAGTTCTTC
CASTSEGRDGYNEQFF
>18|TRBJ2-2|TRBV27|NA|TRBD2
TGTGCCAGCAGCCCCGCGGGACTAGCGGGGGACCCACCCGGGGAGCTGTTTTTT
CASSPAGLAGDPPGELFF
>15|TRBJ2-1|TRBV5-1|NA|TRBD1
TGCGCCAGCAGCGCCCGACAGGGGCCCTACAATGAGCAGTTCTTC
CASSARQGPYNEQFF
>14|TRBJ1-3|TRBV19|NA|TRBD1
TGTGCCACGGGACAGGGAAGCTCTGGAAACACCATATATTTT
CATGQGSSGNTIYF
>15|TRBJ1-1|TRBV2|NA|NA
TGTGCCAGCAGCCCCGCCCAGGGTTTCGGGACTGAAGCTTTCTTT
CASSPAQGFGTEAFF
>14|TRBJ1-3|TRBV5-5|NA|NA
TGTGCCAGCAGCATGGGTAGCTCTGGAAACACCATATATTTT
CASSMGSSGNTIYF
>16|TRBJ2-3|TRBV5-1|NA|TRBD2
TGCGCCAGCAGCTTGGCCAGCGGGGGGGCTACAGATACGCAGTATTTT
CASSLASGGATDTQYF
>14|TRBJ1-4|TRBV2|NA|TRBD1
TGTGCCAGCAGAGTACAGGGGGCGGGAGAAAAACTGTTTTTT
CASRVQGAGEKLFF
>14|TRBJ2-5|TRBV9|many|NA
TGTGCCAGCAGCGTAGCTGCCAGCCAAGAGACCCAGTACTTC
CASSVAASQETQYF
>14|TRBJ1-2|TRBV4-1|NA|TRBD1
TGCGCCAGCAGCCAAGGACAGGGTCACTATGGCTACACCTTC
CASSQGQGHYGYTF
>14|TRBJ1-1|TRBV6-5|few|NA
TGTGCCAGCAGTTACTCGAACGAAGGCGGTGAAGCTTTCTTT
CASSYSNEGGEAFF
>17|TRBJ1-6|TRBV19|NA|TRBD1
TGTGCCAGTAGTCCGCGACAGGGGAGGCTGTATAATTCACCCCTCCACTTT
CASSPRQGRLYNSPLHF
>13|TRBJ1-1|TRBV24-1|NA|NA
TGTGCCACCAGTGACCCGGGACATCGCGAGGCTTTCTTT
CATSDPGHREAFF
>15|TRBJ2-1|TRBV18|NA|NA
TGTGCCAGCTCACCTGGGCGCCTCAGCTACAATGAGCAGTTCTTC
CASSPGRLSYNEQFF